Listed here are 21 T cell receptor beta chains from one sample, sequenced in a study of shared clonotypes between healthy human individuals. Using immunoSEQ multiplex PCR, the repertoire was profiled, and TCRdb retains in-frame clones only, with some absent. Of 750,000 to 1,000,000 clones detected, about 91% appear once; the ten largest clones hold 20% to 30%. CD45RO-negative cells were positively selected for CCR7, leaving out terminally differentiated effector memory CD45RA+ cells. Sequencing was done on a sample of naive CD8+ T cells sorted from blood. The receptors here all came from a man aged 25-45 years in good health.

The CDR3 DNA is TGCGCCAGCAGCTGGGGGACTAGTGGCACAGATACGCAGTATTTT. Protein: CASSWGTSGTDTQYF. V is TRBV5-1 and J is TRBJ2-3, with 8 bases aligning to TRBD2. The V segment lost 3 bases and the J segment 1 base; nucleotides outside the gene matches: 4. CDR3 length: 15 residues. Looked up from germline, CDR1 is SGHRS and CDR2 is YFSETQ.

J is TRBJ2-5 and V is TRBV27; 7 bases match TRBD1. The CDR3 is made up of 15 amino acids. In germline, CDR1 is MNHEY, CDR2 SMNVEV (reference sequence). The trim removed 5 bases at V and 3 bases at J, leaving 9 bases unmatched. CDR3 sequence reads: CASSLTGSLKETQYF. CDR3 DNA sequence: TGTGCCAGCAGTCTGACAGGGAGTTTGAAAGAGACCCAGTACTTC.

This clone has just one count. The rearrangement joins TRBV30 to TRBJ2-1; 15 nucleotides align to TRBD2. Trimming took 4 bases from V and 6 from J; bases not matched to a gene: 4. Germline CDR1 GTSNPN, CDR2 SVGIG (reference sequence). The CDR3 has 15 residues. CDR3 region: CAWTGLAGGSNEQFF. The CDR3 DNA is TGTGCCTGGACCGGACTAGCGGGAGGGTCCAATGAGCAGTTCTTC.

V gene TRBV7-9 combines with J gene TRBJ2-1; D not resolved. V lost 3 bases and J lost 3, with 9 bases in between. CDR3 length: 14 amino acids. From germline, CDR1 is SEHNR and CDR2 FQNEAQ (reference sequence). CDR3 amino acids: CASSFWGFYNEQFF. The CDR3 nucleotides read TGTGCCAGCAGCTTCTGGGGTTTCTACAATGAGCAGTTCTTC.

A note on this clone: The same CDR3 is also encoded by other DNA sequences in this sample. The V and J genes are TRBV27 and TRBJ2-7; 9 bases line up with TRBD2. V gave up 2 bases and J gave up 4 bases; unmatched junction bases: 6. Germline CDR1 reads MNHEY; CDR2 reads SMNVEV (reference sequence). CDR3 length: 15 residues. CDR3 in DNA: TGTGCCAGCAGTTTAACAGCGGGAGGTTTTTACGAGCAGTACTTC. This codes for CASSLTAGGFYEQYF.

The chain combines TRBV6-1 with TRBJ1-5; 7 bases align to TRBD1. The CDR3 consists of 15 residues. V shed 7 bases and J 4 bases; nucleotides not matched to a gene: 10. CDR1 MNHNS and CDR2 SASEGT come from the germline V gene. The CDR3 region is CASTEIRTGNQPQHF. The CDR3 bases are TGTGCCAGCACCGAAATACGGACAGGTAATCAGCCCCAGCATTTT.

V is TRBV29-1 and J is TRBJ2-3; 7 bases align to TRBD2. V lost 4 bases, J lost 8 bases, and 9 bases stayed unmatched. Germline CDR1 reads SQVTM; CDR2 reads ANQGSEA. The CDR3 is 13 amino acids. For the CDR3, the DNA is TGCAGCGTTGTGCTAGCGGTAGTAGGTACGCAGTATTTT. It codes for CSVVLAVVGTQYF.

CDR3: CASSFGTDGYEQYF. The CDR3 nucleotides are TGTGCCAGCAGTTTCGGGACAGATGGATACGAGCAGTACTTC. The chain links TRBV27 to TRBJ2-7; the match to TRBD1 covers 7 bases. This CDR3 is 14 amino acids long. V shed 3 bases and J 4 bases; nucleotides not matched to a gene: 6. The germline CDR1 and CDR2 sequences are MNHEY and SMNVEV (reference sequence).

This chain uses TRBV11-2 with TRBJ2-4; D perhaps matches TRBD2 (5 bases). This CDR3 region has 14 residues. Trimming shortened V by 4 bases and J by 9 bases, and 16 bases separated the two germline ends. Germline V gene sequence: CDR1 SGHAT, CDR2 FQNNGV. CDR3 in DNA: TGTGCCAGCAGCTCGTTGCTTAGCGCACTCATTCAGTACTTC. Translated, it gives CASSSLLSALIQYF.

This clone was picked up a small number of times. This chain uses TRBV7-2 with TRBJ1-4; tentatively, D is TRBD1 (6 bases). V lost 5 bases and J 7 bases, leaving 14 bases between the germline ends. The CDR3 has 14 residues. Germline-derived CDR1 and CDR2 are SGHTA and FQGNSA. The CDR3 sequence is CASSPQGNGEKLFF. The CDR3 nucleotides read TGTGCCAGCAGCCCCCAGGGGAATGGTGAAAAACTGTTTTTT.

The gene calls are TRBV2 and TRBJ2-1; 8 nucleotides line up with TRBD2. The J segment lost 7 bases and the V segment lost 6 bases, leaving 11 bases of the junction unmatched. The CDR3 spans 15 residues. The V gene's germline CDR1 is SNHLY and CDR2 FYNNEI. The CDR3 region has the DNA TGTGCCAGCAGCCCAACTCTCGGGAGGGGGAATGAGCAGTTCTTC. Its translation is CASSPTLGRGNEQFF.

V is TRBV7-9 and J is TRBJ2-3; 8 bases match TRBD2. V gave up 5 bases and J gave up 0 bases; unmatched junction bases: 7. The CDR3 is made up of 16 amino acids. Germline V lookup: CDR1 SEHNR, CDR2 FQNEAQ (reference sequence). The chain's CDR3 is CASSPGLGRSTDTQYF. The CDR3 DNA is TGTGCCAGCAGCCCGGGACTAGGGAGAAGCACAGATACGCAGTATTTT.

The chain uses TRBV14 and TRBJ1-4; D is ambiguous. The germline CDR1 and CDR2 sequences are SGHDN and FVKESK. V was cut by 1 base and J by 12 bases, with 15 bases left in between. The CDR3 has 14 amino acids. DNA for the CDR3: TGTGCCAGCAGCCAAGGGCCCCCGAATGTGGAACTGTTTTTT. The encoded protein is CASSQGPPNVELFF.

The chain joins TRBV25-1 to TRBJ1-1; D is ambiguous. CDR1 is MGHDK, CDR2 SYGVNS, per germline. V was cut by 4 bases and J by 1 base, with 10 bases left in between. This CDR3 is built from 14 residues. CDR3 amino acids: CASSAYRENTEAFF. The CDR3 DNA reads TGTGCCAGCAGTGCATACCGGGAGAACACTGAAGCTTTCTTT. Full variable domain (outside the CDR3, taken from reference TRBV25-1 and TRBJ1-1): EADIYQTPRYLVIGTGKKITLECSQTMGHDKMYWYQQDPGMELHLIHYSYGVNSTEKGDLSSESTVSRIRTEHFPLTLESARPSHTSQYLCASSAYRENTEAFFGQGTRLTVV.

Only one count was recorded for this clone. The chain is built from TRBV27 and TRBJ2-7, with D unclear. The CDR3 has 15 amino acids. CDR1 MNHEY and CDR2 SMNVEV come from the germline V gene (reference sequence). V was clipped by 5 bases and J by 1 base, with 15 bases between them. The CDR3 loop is CASSPELPRSYEQYF. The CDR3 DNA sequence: TGTGCCAGCAGTCCGGAGTTGCCCCGATCCTACGAGCAGTACTTC.

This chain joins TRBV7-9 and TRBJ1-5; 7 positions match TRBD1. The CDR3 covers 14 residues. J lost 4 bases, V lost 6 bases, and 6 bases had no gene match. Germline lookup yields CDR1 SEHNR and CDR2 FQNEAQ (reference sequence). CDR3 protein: CASRPTGINQPQHF. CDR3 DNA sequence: TGTGCCAGCAGACCGACAGGGATAAATCAGCCCCAGCATTTT. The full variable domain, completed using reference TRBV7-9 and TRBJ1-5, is DTGVSQNPRHKITKRGQNVTFRCDPISEHNRLYWYRQTLGQGPEFLTYFQNEAQLEKSRLLSDRFSAERPKGSFSTLEIQRTEQGDSAMYLCASRPTGINQPQHFGDGTRLSIL.

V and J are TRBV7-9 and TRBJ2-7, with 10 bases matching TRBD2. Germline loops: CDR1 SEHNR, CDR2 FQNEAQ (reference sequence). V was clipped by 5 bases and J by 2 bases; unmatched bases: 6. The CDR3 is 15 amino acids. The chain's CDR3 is CASSPRTSGTYEQYF. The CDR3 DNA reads TGTGCCAGCAGCCCGCGGACTAGCGGAACCTACGAGCAGTACTTC.

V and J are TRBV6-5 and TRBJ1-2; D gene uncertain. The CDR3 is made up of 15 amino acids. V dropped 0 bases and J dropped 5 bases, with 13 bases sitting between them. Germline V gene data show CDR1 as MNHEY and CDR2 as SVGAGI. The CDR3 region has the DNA TGTGCCAGCAGTTACTCGTCAGGTGGTGGGTATGGCTACACCTTC. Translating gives CASSYSSGGGYGYTF.

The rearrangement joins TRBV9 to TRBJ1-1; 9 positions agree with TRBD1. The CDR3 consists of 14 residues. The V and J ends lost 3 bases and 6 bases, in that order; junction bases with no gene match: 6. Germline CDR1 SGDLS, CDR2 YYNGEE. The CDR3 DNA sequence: TGTGCCAGCAGCGCCCCGGGACAGGGTTCTGAAGCTTTCTTT. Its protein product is CASSAPGQGSEAFF.

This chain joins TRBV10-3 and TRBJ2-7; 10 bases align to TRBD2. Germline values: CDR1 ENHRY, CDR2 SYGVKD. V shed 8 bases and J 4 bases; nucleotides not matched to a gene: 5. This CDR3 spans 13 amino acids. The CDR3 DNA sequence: TGTGCCATCTGGGCTAGCGGGAGTTACGAGCAGTACTTC. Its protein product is CAIWASGSYEQYF.

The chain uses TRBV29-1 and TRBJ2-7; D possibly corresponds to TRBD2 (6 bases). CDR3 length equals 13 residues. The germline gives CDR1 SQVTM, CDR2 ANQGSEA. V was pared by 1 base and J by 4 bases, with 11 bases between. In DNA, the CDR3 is TGCAGCGTTGAAGGAGAGGGGACTTACGAGCAGTACTTC. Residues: CSVEGEGTYEQYF.